Listed here are 7 T cell receptor beta chains from one sample, sequenced in a study of cytomegalovirus exposure and HLA in healthy donors (dated by TCRdb to about 2017). Library prep was done by the immunoSEQ multiplex PCR assay. This is the immuneACCESS table as TCRdb keeps it, with only in-frame sequences that have V and J called. A part of the clones is gone; compared with another copy, unresolved V genes explain less than half, and the rest is unexplained. The sample table shows under 200,000 clones, and less than 90% are seen once. Roughly 6% of the sample goes to the ten largest clones. The sample was PBMCs. The receptor set was obtained from a woman in her thirties in good health and CMV-seronegative.

The rearrangement joins TRBV27 to TRBJ1-5, with D possibly being TRBD1 (5 bases). The CDR3 is 13 residues long. Per the germline V gene, CDR1 is MNHEY and CDR2 is SMNVEV (reference sequence). V was clipped by 6 bases and J by 5 bases, with 11 bases between them. CDR3: CASRQDRDQPQHF. CDR3 coding DNA: TGTGCCAGCAGACAGGACCGCGATCAGCCCCAGCATTTT.

A word on this clone: This CDR3 is also generated by other DNA sequences in the sample. The chain recombines TRBV29-1 with TRBJ1-3; no firm D call. Trimming stripped 5 bases from V and 1 base from J, with 6 bases between. Per germline, CDR1 SQVTM and CDR2 ANQGSEA. This CDR3 has 12 amino acids. The CDR3 is CSVSGSGNTIYF. The DNA for the CDR3 is TGCAGCGTTTCGGGATCTGGAAACACCATATATTTT.

The chain combines TRBV7-8 with TRBJ2-7; 7 positions agree with TRBD1. This CDR3 is 14 amino acids long. V lost 2 bases and J lost 5; bases outside the gene matches: 6. Germline V CDR1 and CDR2: SGHVS, FQNEAQ. The CDR3 loop reads CASSLRGQDHEQYF. For the CDR3, the DNA is TGTGCCAGCAGCTTAAGAGGACAGGACCACGAGCAGTACTTC.

This clone was seen only a few times. This rearrangement joins TRBV10-1 to TRBJ2-1; a possible D gene is TRBD2 (6 bases). This CDR3 is built from 17 residues. Trimming removed 7 bases at V and 6 bases at J, with 25 bases between. Germline-derived CDR1 and CDR2 are WNHNN and SYGVQD (reference sequence). The CDR3 nucleotides read TGCGCCAGCACCGAGGGGCCTGACGCGGGAACGTCCAATGAGCAGTTCTTC. It encodes CASTEGPDAGTSNEQFF.

V usage is TRBV28 and J usage is TRBJ1-4; no firm D call. Trimming removed 2 bases from V and 1 base from J, with 11 bases in between. CDR1 and CDR2 (germline): MDHEN, SYDVKM. The CDR3 totals 16 residues. The CDR3 reads CASSLVGSETNEKLFF. The CDR3 DNA follows: TGTGCCAGCAGTTTAGTTGGGTCGGAAACTAATGAAAAACTGTTTTTT.

This clone was recorded many times. The V and J genes are TRBV6-5 and TRBJ1-6, with TRBD1 as a possible D gene (5 bases). Germline V gene lookup returns CDR1 MNHEY and CDR2 SVGAGI. This CDR3 has 15 amino acids. The V end lost 6 bases, the J end lost 10 bases, and 19 bases lay between the germline ends. CDR3 nucleotide sequence: TGTGCCAGCAGCGAGGCTCCACAGGCCCCCTCACCCCTCCACTTT. Its protein product is CASSEAPQAPSPLHF.

The V gene is TRBV19, the J gene TRBJ1-1; D is unresolved. The V end was cut by 5 bases, the J end by 0 bases, with 7 bases between. Germline assignment: CDR1 LNHDA and CDR2 SQIVND (reference sequence). The CDR3 is made up of 13 amino acids. The CDR3 bases are TGTGCCAGTAGTGCGGAGATGAACACTGAAGCTTTCTTT. This gives the protein CASSAEMNTEAFF.